The clone carrying this TCR beta chain has a handful of counts. Its specificity is not known. PCR involved 60 Vbeta and 13 Jbeta primers. Sequenced by immunoSEQ multiplex PCR; TCRdb stores in-frame clones only, minus some. The repertoire holds fewer than 200,000 clones, with roughly 84% as singletons. The germline V gene encodes CDR1 SGHRS and CDR2 YFSETQ. This CDR3 region has 14 residues. V lost 1 base and J 3 bases, leaving 11 bases between the germline ends. This record belongs to a study of cytomegalovirus exposure and HLA in healthy donors. Overall study results and limits: The authors judged a highly shared variant cluster likely a sequencing artifact. Later work found most CMV-associated TCR beta chains apparently HLA-restricted. A later analysis revealed that TCR association rates differed between HLA loci, peaking at DRB1 and bottoming out at HLA-C.

When sampled, the donors appeared nominally healthy, though they likely had unrecorded immune exposures. Sequenced: PBMCs. The clonotype originates from a girl less than two years old in good health and CMV-seronegative. The genes are TRBV5-1 and TRBJ2-7; tentatively, D is TRBD1 (6 bases). CDR3 in DNA: TGCGCCAGCAGCTTGCCAGGGGCGGGCTACGAGCAGTACTTC. Translated, it gives CASSLPGAGYEQYF.